A selection of T cell receptor beta chains follows, all from one sample in a study of cytomegalovirus exposure and HLA in healthy donors. The repertoire was sequenced with immunoSEQ multiplex PCR; TCRdb's copy has only in-frame clones and lacks some. The sample has about 190,000 clones, 65% to 80% seen once. Sequencing input: PBMCs. The source of these receptors is a woman aged 40 to 55 in good health and CMV-seronegative. Both conserved end residues are part of each CDR3. A D gene is named only where the DNA matches it firmly. Expanded clones get a size class; other rows say once, few or many, or leave the size out.

v_gene: TRBV11-3; abundance: .; j_gene: TRBJ1-4; d_gene: .; CDR3aa: CASSSRLGSGNEKLFF; CDR3nt: TGTGCCAGCAGCTCGCGCCTTGGTTCGGGTAATGAAAAACTGTTTTTT
v_gene: TRBV6-5; abundance: .; j_gene: TRBJ1-1; d_gene: .; CDR3aa: CASSTKKGTEAFF; CDR3nt: TGTGCCAGCAGTACCAAGAAGGGGACTGAAGCTTTCTTT
v_gene: TRBV11-2; abundance: .; j_gene: TRBJ1-2; d_gene: .; CDR3aa: CASSLEIANYGYTF; CDR3nt: TGTGCCAGCAGCTTAGAAATAGCTAACTATGGCTACACCTTC
v_gene: TRBV27; abundance: once; j_gene: TRBJ2-1; d_gene: TRBD2; CDR3aa: CASQTSGRAHEQFF; CDR3nt: TGTGCCAGCCAGACTAGCGGGAGGGCCCATGAGCAGTTCTTC
v_gene: TRBV7-2; abundance: .; j_gene: TRBJ2-3; d_gene: .; CDR3aa: CASSPKGVAPDTQYF; CDR3nt: TGTGCCAGCAGCCCAAAGGGGGTGGCCCCAGATACGCAGTATTTT
v_gene: TRBV29-1; abundance: .; j_gene: TRBJ1-1; d_gene: TRBD1; CDR3aa: CSAGTGNTEAFF; CDR3nt: TGCAGCGCGGGGACAGGAAACACTGAAGCTTTCTTT
v_gene: TRBV6-1; abundance: .; j_gene: TRBJ1-2; d_gene: .; CDR3aa: CASSEGQPYGYTF; CDR3nt: TGTGCCAGCAGTGAAGGACAGCCCTATGGCTACACCTTC
v_gene: TRBV28; abundance: .; j_gene: TRBJ1-1; d_gene: TRBD1; CDR3aa: CASVYRGGTEAFF; CDR3nt: TGTGCCAGCGTGTACAGGGGGGGGACTGAAGCTTTCTTT
v_gene: TRBV5-8; abundance: .; j_gene: TRBJ2-1; d_gene: TRBD2; CDR3aa: CASSPRTSLNEQFF; CDR3nt: TGTGCCAGCAGTCCTCGGACTAGCCTCAATGAGCAGTTCTTC
v_gene: TRBV7-2; abundance: few; j_gene: TRBJ2-1; d_gene: .; CDR3aa: CASSAGNEQFF; CDR3nt: TGTGCCAGCAGCGCAGGGAATGAGCAGTTCTTC
v_gene: TRBV6-5; abundance: .; j_gene: TRBJ2-7; d_gene: TRBD2; CDR3aa: CASSPPGLALFEQYF; CDR3nt: TGTGCCAGCAGTCCCCCGGGACTAGCTTTGTTCGAGCAGTACTTC
v_gene: TRBV4-1; abundance: few; j_gene: TRBJ2-7; d_gene: .; CDR3aa: CASSQEPGQLSYEQYF; CDR3nt: TGCGCCAGCAGCCAAGAACCCGGACAGTTATCCTACGAGCAGTACTTC
v_gene: TRBV19; abundance: .; j_gene: TRBJ1-2; d_gene: TRBD1; CDR3aa: CASSDRGPRANYGYTF; CDR3nt: TGTGCCAGTTCCGACAGGGGGCCTCGAGCTAACTATGGCTACACCTTC
v_gene: TRBV7-8; abundance: .; j_gene: TRBJ2-1; d_gene: TRBD2; CDR3aa: CASSGAGGGSYNEQFF; CDR3nt: TGTGCCAGCAGCGGGGCGGGGGGAGGGTCCTACAATGAGCAGTTCTTC
v_gene: TRBV19; abundance: .; j_gene: TRBJ2-2; d_gene: .; CDR3aa: CASSKLAFGELFF; CDR3nt: TGTGCCAGTAGTAAGCTAGCTTTCGGGGAGCTGTTTTTT
v_gene: TRBV6-1; abundance: .; j_gene: TRBJ1-5; d_gene: .; CDR3aa: CASSPTGQPQHF; CDR3nt: TGTGCCAGCAGTCCCACAGGACAGCCCCAGCATTTT